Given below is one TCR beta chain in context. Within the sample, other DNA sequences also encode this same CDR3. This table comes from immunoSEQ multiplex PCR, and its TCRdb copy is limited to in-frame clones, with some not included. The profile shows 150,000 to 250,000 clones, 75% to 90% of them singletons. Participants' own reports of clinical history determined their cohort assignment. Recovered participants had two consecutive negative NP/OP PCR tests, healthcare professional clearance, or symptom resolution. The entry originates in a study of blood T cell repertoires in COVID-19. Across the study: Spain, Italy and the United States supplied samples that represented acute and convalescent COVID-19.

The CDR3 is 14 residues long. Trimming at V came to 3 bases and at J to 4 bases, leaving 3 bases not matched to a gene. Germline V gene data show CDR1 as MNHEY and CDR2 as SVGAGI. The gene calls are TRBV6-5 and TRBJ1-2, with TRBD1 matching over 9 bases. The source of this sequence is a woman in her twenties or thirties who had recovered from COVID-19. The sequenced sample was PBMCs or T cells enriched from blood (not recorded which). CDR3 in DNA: TGTGCCAGCAGTTATTCGACAGGGGGCTATGGCTACACCTTC. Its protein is CASSYSTGGYGYTF.